A single sample gave rise to the 9 T cell receptor beta chains below, sequenced in a study of T cell responses to AZD1222 COVID-19 vaccine. Using immunoSEQ multiplex PCR, the repertoire was profiled, and TCRdb retains in-frame clones only, with some absent. The sample contains about 130,000 clones, just under 95% of which appear only once. Source: peripheral blood, taken 28 days after the second AZD1222 dose. Receptor source: an adult who received the AZD1222 COVID-19 vaccine.

The V and J genes are TRBV19 and TRBJ1-1; 9 bases agree with TRBD1. The J segment lost 1 base and the V segment lost 9 bases, leaving 9 bases of the junction unmatched. This CDR3 comprises 15 residues. CDR1 is LNHDA and CDR2 is SQIVND in the germline V gene (reference sequence). The CDR3 reads CASTPGQGANTEAFF. CDR3 sequence (DNA): TGTGCCAGCACCCCGGGACAGGGCGCGAACACTGAAGCTTTCTTT.

V gene TRBV18 combines with J gene TRBJ1-5, with D possibly matching TRBD1 (6 bases). Germline values: CDR1 KGHSH, CDR2 LQKENI. V was pared by 5 bases and J by 3 bases, with 17 bases between. This CDR3 contains 16 residues. In DNA, the CDR3 is TGTGCCAGCTCAAGCACTACGGCAGGGGACAATCAGCCCCAGCATTTT. It yields the protein CASSSTTAGDNQPQHF. The complete variable domain, with remaining parts taken from reference TRBV18 and TRBJ1-5, reads NAGVMQNPRHLVRRRGQEARLRCSPMKGHSHVYWYRQLPEEGLKFMVYLQKENIIDESGMPKERFSAEFPKEGPSILRIQQVVRGDSAAYFCASSSTTAGDNQPQHFGDGTRLSIL.

This sequence joins TRBV13 and TRBJ1-4, with D hard to call. Germline V gives CDR1 PRHDT, CDR2 FYEKMQ (reference sequence). V dropped 0 bases and J dropped 5 bases, with 10 bases sitting between them. This CDR3 region has 15 residues. The CDR3 sequence: CASSLGPKWNEKLFF. CDR3 in DNA: TGTGCCAGCAGCTTAGGCCCTAAGTGGAATGAAAAACTGTTTTTT.

The rearrangement uses TRBV12-3 or TRBV12-4 and TRBJ1-5; the D is unclear. The CDR3 extends over 12 amino acids. Trimming removed 5 bases at V and 7 bases at J, with 9 bases between. DNA of the CDR3: TGTGCCAGCAGTGAACAGAACCAGCCCCAGCATTTT. This codes for CASSEQNQPQHF.

The CDR3 protein is CASSMGTGTGNSPLHF. The CDR3 nucleotides read TGTGCCAGTAGTATGGGAACCGGGACAGGGAATTCACCCCTCCACTTT. This chain connects TRBV19 to TRBJ1-6, with 9 bases lining up with TRBD1. With V trimmed by 3 bases and J by 7 bases, 7 bases remained unmatched. Germline assignment: CDR1 LNHDA and CDR2 SQIVND (reference sequence). There are 16 residues in the CDR3.

This clone was recorded once. The chain recombines TRBV5-1 with TRBJ1-1; D may be TRBD1 (5 bases). CDR3 length equals 13 residues. Germline V gives CDR1 SGHRS, CDR2 YFSETQ. Deletions cut 5 bases from V and 1 base from J, with 9 bases between. In DNA form, the CDR3 reads TGCGCCAGCAGGTGGGGGTCGAACACTGAAGCTTTCTTT. Its translation: CASRWGSNTEAFF.

This clone was observed a handful of times. The rearrangement links TRBV7-2 to TRBJ1-3; the match to TRBD1 covers 11 bases. Germline V CDR1 and CDR2: SGHTA, FQGNSA. Unmatched junction bases numbered 5, after V lost 4 bases and J lost 0 bases. This CDR3 spans 17 amino acids. Here the CDR3 DNA reads TGTGCCAGCAGCTACGGGACAGGGGGAACCTCTGGAAACACCATATATTTT. This translates into CASSYGTGGTSGNTIYF.

J is TRBJ2-1 and V is TRBV28; 10 bases map to TRBD1. V gave up 5 bases and J gave up 3 bases; unmatched junction bases: 10. Germline V gene lookup returns CDR1 MDHEN and CDR2 SYDVKM. The CDR3 runs 17 residues. CDR3 protein: CASSLTTGGGNYNEQFF. Written as DNA, the CDR3 is TGTGCCAGCAGTCTTACGACAGGGGGCGGGAACTACAATGAGCAGTTCTTC.

This sequence joins TRBV18 and TRBJ1-1, with 7 nucleotides matching TRBD1. Trimming cost V 5 bases and J 5 bases; bases outside gene matches: 14. There are 16 residues in the CDR3. Per the germline V gene, CDR1 is KGHSH and CDR2 is LQKENI. CDR3 bases: TGTGCCAGCTCAGCACGCTCAGGGGGATTAGAAACTGAAGCTTTCTTT. Its protein is CASSARSGGLETEAFF.